Below, one TCR beta chain is given with its context. No cognate antigen has been identified for it. Qualities for individual bases were not recorded, and no much larger clone is one base off. The entry originates in a study of cytomegalovirus exposure and HLA in healthy donors (TCRdb year 2017). Some background on the complete study: According to a later analysis, the 120 or so validation repertoires were produced on the same platform as the roughly 720 repertoires of the first cohort. To predict cytomegalovirus infection status, the study combined high-throughput TCR immunosequencing, statistical association of individual TCRs with disease status, and machine learning. The aim of the study was to test whether cataloging public T cell receptors could identify signatures of past pathogen exposure. A separate validation cohort of 100 to 150 different subjects was used in addition to the roughly 700-subject first cohort. General findings and caveats noted by the study authors: A total of 150 or so TCR beta chains were listed by the study as associated with cytomegalovirus. In both the original and validation cohorts, the classifier was reported to diagnose cytomegalovirus status with high specificity and sensitivity. In vitro tests confirmed that a few of the cytomegalovirus-associated TCR beta chains recognize cytomegalovirus antigens. Subsequent analysis determined that TCRs grouped into clusters in the first cohort also showed a tendency toward co-occurrence across the roughly 120 validation repertoires, and 94% of cluster scores exceeded 0. While some public TCRs were present in many individuals, most TCR sequences turned up only very rarely across donors. A later analysis had no HLA typing for the validation cohort, so co-occurrence there was scored across all 120 or so repertoires. The authors suggested that the approach could potentially be generalized to other disease states and immunological phenotypes.

Separate from the approximately 670-subject first cohort, the validation cohort of about 130 subjects was the group to which the donors belonged. The protocol used for the library was the immunoSEQ multiplex PCR assay. In the source study's methods: A statistical classification framework was developed to diagnose cytomegalovirus status using the catalog of TCR beta chain sequences. The table was pulled from immuneACCESS by TCRdb, which kept in-frame rearrangements only. Such tables lose some clones; where checked, under half of the loss comes from unresolved V genes, and the rest has no known cause. Clone size and the V and J calls come from that table; the DNA yielded D and trimming. The sample data list about 200,000 clones, and around 80% of these were observed just once. Roughly 1.2% of the sample rests with the top ten. Sequencing used PBMCs. The sequence was collected from a woman under 40 in good health and CMV-seronegative.

The CDR3 protein is CASSPRPVADTQYF. The nucleotides are TGTGCCAGCAGTCCCCGCCCGGTTGCGGATACGCAGTATTTT. The chain employs TRBV27 and TRBJ2-3, with no confident D gene call. The junction shows trimming of 5 bases on V and 6 bases on J, plus 15 bases between the germline ends. CDR1 is given as MNHEY and CDR2 as SMNVEV, both from the germline V gene (reference sequence). From cysteine to phenylalanine, the CDR3 is 14 amino acids long. The only DNA kept is the CDR3, 42 bases in frame from the first base.